A single sample is the source of the 20 T cell receptor beta chains below, sequenced in a study of CD8 T cells in Susac syndrome. The RNA, about 0.45 to 1 ug, was put through reverse transcription using random hexamers. Using its own MiXCR run on the immunoSEQ multiplex PCR reads, TCRdb lists one record per CDR3 protein. The data contain more than 65,000 distinct CDR3 sequences, around 93% of them singletons. Source material: CD8+ T cells from PBMCs. Receptor source: a human donor in good health.

The V call is TRBV19, the J call TRBJ2-6, with D possibly matching TRBD1 (6 bases). The CDR3 is made up of 15 amino acids. Trimming shortened V by 5 bases and J by 4 bases, and 12 bases separated the two germline ends. The germline gives CDR1 LNHDA, CDR2 SQIVND (reference sequence). CDR3 DNA: TGTGCCAGTAGTCCAGGGGTATACGGGGCCAACGTCCTGACTTTC. This encodes CASSPGVYGANVLTF.

This chain's CDR3 is CASSLYGVEQFF. The CDR3 nucleotides read TGTGCCAGCAGTTTATATGGCGTTGAGCAGTTCTTC. The rearrangement joins TRBV28 to TRBJ2-1; D unresolved. V lost 1 base to trimming and J lost 9 bases, with 7 bases between them. The CDR3 is 12 amino acids. CDR1 and CDR2 from the germline V gene are MDHEN and SYDVKM. Full variable domain (outside the CDR3, taken from reference TRBV28 and TRBJ2-1): DVKVTQSSRYLVKRTGEKVFLECVQDMDHENMFWYRQDPGLGLRLIYFSYDVKMKEKGDIPEGYSVSREKKERFSLILESASTNQTSMYLCASSLYGVEQFFGPGTRLTVL.

This clonotype has a single count. This rearrangement joins TRBV7-9 to TRBJ2-7, with D possibly being TRBD1 (5 bases). In germline, CDR1 is SEHNR, CDR2 FQNEAQ (reference sequence). V lost 5 bases and J 5 bases, leaving 16 bases between the germline ends. The CDR3 spans 14 residues. In DNA, the CDR3 is TGTGCCAGCAGCCCGACAGCGCGGCGTGACGAGCAGTACTTC. Its translation is CASSPTARRDEQYF.

The chain uses TRBV5-1 and TRBJ2-7; 7 bases are a match to TRBD1. The V gene end was trimmed by 0 bases and the J gene end by 3 bases; junction bases not matched to a gene: 6. CDR3 size: 15 residues. Germline V gene sequence: CDR1 SGHRS, CDR2 YFSETQ. The CDR3 loop reads CASSLDRGPFYEQYV. CDR3 nucleotide sequence: TGCGCCAGCAGCTTGGACAGGGGCCCTTTCTACGAGCAGTACGTC.

The genes are TRBV27 and TRBJ2-7; a weak D match, TRBD1 (6 bases). Looked up from germline, CDR1 is MNHEY and CDR2 is SMNVEV (reference sequence). V was pared by 4 bases and J by 7 bases, with 11 bases between. This CDR3 has 12 amino acids. The CDR3 DNA sequence: TGTGCCAGCAGTTCCCTAGGGGGAGAGCAGTACTTC. This sequence encodes CASSSLGGEQYF.

CDR3 bases: TGTGCCAGCAGCTTGGACCCCGTGAATGAGCAGTTCTTC. Its translation: CASSLDPVNEQFF. The chain combines TRBV5-6 with TRBJ2-1; no definite D call. The germline gives CDR1 SGHDT, CDR2 YYEEEE. The CDR3 totals 13 residues. Trimming stripped 0 bases from V and 7 bases from J, with 8 bases between.

This clonotype was seen only once. The chain combines TRBV4-1 with TRBJ1-2; D uncertain. CDR1 and CDR2 from the germline V gene are MGHRA and YSYEKL. The CDR3 runs to 11 residues. V was shortened by 4 bases and J by 6 bases, with 6 bases between the two germline ends. The CDR3 loop is CASSPTNGYTF. In DNA, the CDR3 is TGCGCCAGCAGCCCAACTAATGGCTACACCTTC.

This chain connects TRBV10-3 to TRBJ1-5; no reliable D call. The CDR3 totals 14 residues. The germline V and J ends were trimmed by 2 bases and 2 bases, with 7 bases remaining between them. The germline V gene has CDR1 ENHRY and CDR2 SYGVKD. The CDR3 DNA is TGTGCCATCAGTGAGGCTGTGGGCAATCAGCCCCAGCATTTT. Encoded protein: CAISEAVGNQPQHF.

This clonotype was detected once. The chain links TRBV14 to TRBJ2-7; 7 nucleotides match TRBD1. The CDR3 is 15 residues long. V shed 1 base, J shed 3 bases, and the junction held 6 bases outside the gene matches. Germline CDR1 SGHDN, CDR2 FVKESK. The CDR3 here is CASSQAQGVHYEQYF. The CDR3 coding sequence is TGTGCCAGCAGCCAAGCCCAGGGGGTCCACTACGAGCAGTACTTC.

This sequence joins TRBV28 and TRBJ2-7, with 10 positions matching TRBD2. The CDR3 runs to 14 residues. Germline CDR1 and CDR2: MDHEN and SYDVKM. Losses at the gene ends were 6 bases for V and 5 bases for J; bases not matched to a gene: 7. The CDR3 loop reads CASSQRGGLHEQYV. CDR3 sequence (DNA): TGTGCCAGCAGCCAGCGGGGGGGCCTCCACGAGCAGTACGTC.

The V gene is TRBV12-3 or TRBV12-4, the J gene TRBJ1-5; D may be TRBD1 (5 bases). V lost 3 bases to trimming and J lost 5 bases, with 11 bases between them. The CDR3 totals 14 residues. CDR3 protein: CASSFTGADQPQHF. Written as DNA, the CDR3 is TGTGCCAGCAGTTTTACCGGGGCCGATCAGCCCCAGCATTTT.

The chain joins TRBV5-1 to TRBJ2-1; D possibly corresponds to TRBD2 (6 bases). This CDR3 comprises 15 residues. Germline V gene sequence: CDR1 SGHRS, CDR2 YFSETQ. With 0 bases removed from V and 8 bases from J, the gap between germline ends came to 15 bases. CDR3 amino acids: CASSLVRGQWDEQFF. The CDR3 DNA is TGCGCCAGCAGCTTGGTGCGGGGCCAGTGGGATGAGCAGTTCTTC.

J is TRBJ1-4 and V is TRBV7-9; a weak D match, TRBD1 (6 bases). The V end was cut by 5 bases, the J end by 7 bases, with 14 bases between. Germline V gene sequence: CDR1 SEHNR, CDR2 FQNEAQ (reference sequence). The CDR3 totals 14 residues. The DNA of the CDR3 is TGTGCCAGCAGCCCGGGACAAGGGTTTGAAAAACTGTTTTTT. Amino acid sequence: CASSPGQGFEKLFF.

This chain uses TRBV6-6 with TRBJ2-3; maybe TRBD1 (6 bases). This CDR3 is 16 amino acids long. Germline CDR1 is MNHNY and CDR2 is SVGAGI (reference sequence). V lost 3 bases to trimming and J lost 6 bases, with 19 bases between them. In DNA form, the CDR3 reads TGTGCCAGCAGTTATATACAGGACAGTCTGAGGGATACGCAGTATTTT. Encoded protein: CASSYIQDSLRDTQYF.

CDR3 nucleotide sequence: TGTGCCAGCAGTTACTATGAAGGCACCGGGGAGCTGTTTTTT. Its protein is CASSYYEGTGELFF. The rearrangement joins TRBV6-5 to TRBJ2-2, with D uncertain. CDR1 is MNHEY, CDR2 SVGAGI, per germline. There are 14 residues in the CDR3. Trimming took off 1 base at V and 4 bases at J, with 7 bases between the two ends.

The chain uses TRBV19 and TRBJ2-5, with a tentative D call TRBD2 (7 bases). The germline CDR1 and CDR2 sequences are LNHDA and SQIVND (reference sequence). The CDR3 is 15 residues long. V was trimmed by 7 bases and J by 1 base, leaving 16 bases between them. The DNA of the CDR3 is TGTGCCAGTACCGTGGGCGGGGGCATCCAAGAGACCCAGTACTTC. As protein: CASTVGGGIQETQYF.

The chain's CDR3 is CSVEDQSSGANVLTF. In nucleotides, the CDR3 is TGCAGCGTTGAAGATCAGAGCTCTGGGGCCAACGTCCTGACTTTC. The rearrangement joins TRBV29-1 to TRBJ2-6; D unresolved. Trimming took 0 bases from V and 0 from J, leaving 6 bases between them. This CDR3 is 15 amino acids long. The germline gives CDR1 SQVTM, CDR2 ANQGSEA.

The chain links TRBV6-4 to TRBJ1-6; the D is unclear. This CDR3 comprises 13 residues. Germline V CDR1 and CDR2: MRHNA, SNTAGT. V was shortened by 3 bases and J by 12 bases, with 12 bases between the two germline ends. The CDR3 sequence: CASSEMDGEPLHF. DNA for the CDR3: TGTGCCAGCAGTGAAATGGACGGCGAACCCCTCCACTTT.

This chain connects TRBV5-4 to TRBJ2-1, with a tentative D call TRBD2 (7 bases). In germline, CDR1 is SGHNT, CDR2 YYREEE (reference sequence). V was shortened by 4 bases and J by 5 bases, with 16 bases between the two germline ends. The CDR3 has 15 residues. The CDR3 nucleotides are TGTGCCAGCAGCAACGTAGGGGGGGCGAACAATGAGCAGTTCTTC. This codes for CASSNVGGANNEQFF.

The chain links TRBV5-1 to TRBJ2-6, with D uncertain. The CDR3 is 16 residues long. Trimming cost V 2 bases and J 4 bases, with 13 bases left between them. Germline loops: CDR1 SGHRS, CDR2 YFSETQ. CDR3 region: CASSLLGVAGANVLTF. CDR3 in DNA: TGCGCCAGCAGCTTATTGGGCGTGGCGGGGGCCAACGTCCTGACTTTC.